The rows below give T cell receptor beta chains drawn from one sample of a study of a mutant IDH1 vaccine in newly diagnosed glioma. Generated by immunoSEQ multiplex PCR, the TCRdb table keeps only in-frame clones and is missing some. The sample contains approximately 36,000 clones, under 90% of which appear only once. These receptors lack a known antigen. Sequences were derived from peripheral blood mononuclear cells (PBMCs), sampled from a glioma patient whose treatment included an IDH1 peptide vaccine. The receptors stem from a woman under 40 with glioma. Some clones in this sample may be carry-over from other donors' samples. The CDR3 runs from the conserved cysteine through the conserved F or W. Fields, in order: clone size, V gene, D gene, J gene, CDR3 protein, CDR3 DNA. The D gene is left open where the match is weak. Size tells how often a clone was seen (once, few, many) or the class of an expanded clone, and some rows leave it out.

-	TRBV6-1	-	TRBJ1-1	CASSVSARDTEAFF	TGTGCCAGCAGTGTTTCAGCCCGTGACACTGAAGCTTTCTTT
-	TRBV19	-	TRBJ1-5	CASSPFSDTFNQPQHF	TGTGCCAGTAGTCCATTCTCGGACACGTTCAATCAGCCCCAGCATTTT
-	TRBV9	-	TRBJ2-1	CASSDGAGSSYNEQFF	TGTGCCAGCAGCGACGGGGCCGGGAGCTCCTACAATGAGCAGTTCTTC
few	TRBV6-1	-	TRBJ1-5	CASSEGQGIAQHF	TGTGCCAGCAGTGAGGGGCAGGGAATAGCCCAGCATTTT
-	TRBV7-9	-	TRBJ2-1	CASSLARTDNEQFF	TGTGCCAGCAGCTTAGCGCGTACAGACAATGAGCAGTTCTTC
-	TRBV6-5	-	TRBJ1-2	CASAGRPGVYGYTF	TGTGCCTCTGCCGGGCGACCGGGGGTCTATGGCTACACCTTC
-	TRBV27	-	TRBJ2-3	CASSPFVQSTDTQYF	TGTGCCAGCAGTCCTTTTGTACAGAGCACAGATACGCAGTATTTT
-	TRBV6-1	-	TRBJ1-1	CASSEWMNTEAFF	TGTGCCAGCAGTGAATGGATGAACACTGAAGCTTTCTTT
once	TRBV6-6	TRBD1	TRBJ1-1	CASNNRGRNTEAFF	TGTGCCAGCAATAACAGGGGTAGGAACACTGAAGCTTTCTTT
-	TRBV13	-	TRBJ1-1	CASRVGGGGGTEAFF	TGTGCCAGCAGGGTCGGAGGGGGGGGCGGCACTGAAGCTTTCTTT
few	TRBV10-2	-	TRBJ1-1	CASTIGGLNTEAFF	TGCGCCAGCACCATTGGGGGTCTGAACACTGAAGCTTTCTTT
once	TRBV2	TRBD1	TRBJ2-6	CASSDLRDSSGANVLTF	TGTGCCAGCAGTGATCTCAGGGACAGCTCTGGGGCCAACGTCCTGACTTTC
-	TRBV4-1	TRBD1	TRBJ1-5	CASSKGGGNQPQHF	TGCGCCAGCAGCAAAGGGGGCGGCAATCAGCCCCAGCATTTT
-	TRBV15	TRBD2	TRBJ2-5	CATSRDRGGETQYF	TGTGCCACCAGCAGAGATCGGGGGGGAGAGACCCAGTACTTC
-	TRBV9	-	TRBJ2-1	CASSPLLVHSSNEQFF	TGTGCCAGCAGCCCCCTTCTTGTCCATTCCAGTAATGAGCAGTTCTTC
-	TRBV30	-	TRBJ1-6	CAWRGEAGQSPLHF	TGTGCCTGGAGAGGGGAAGCAGGGCAGTCACCCCTCCACTTT
-	TRBV4-1	TRBD1	TRBJ1-1	CASSQERAGGPTEAFF	TGCGCCAGCAGCCAAGAGCGGGCAGGGGGTCCCACTGAAGCTTTCTTT
-	TRBV4-1	TRBD1	TRBJ2-7	CASSQVTGGDAYEQYF	TGCGCCAGCAGCCAAGTTACAGGGGGCGACGCCTACGAGCAGTACTTC
-	TRBV5-1	TRBD2	TRBJ2-2	CASSPLGGSNTGELFF	TGCGCCAGCAGCCCGCTGGGGGGGTCGAACACCGGGGAGCTGTTTTTT
few	TRBV15	-	TRBJ2-2	CATSSHPGQNTGELFF	TGTGCCACCAGCAGTCATCCGGGCCAGAACACCGGGGAGCTGTTTTTT
once	TRBV7-2	-	TRBJ2-3	CASRIQATDTQYF	TGTGCCAGCAGGATACAGGCCACAGATACGCAGTATTTT
-	TRBV28	-	TRBJ1-1	CASTYNTEAFF	TGTGCCAGCACCTATAACACTGAAGCTTTCTTT
once	TRBV5-1	TRBD2	TRBJ2-2	CASSWGLAGVRTGELFF	TGCGCCAGCAGCTGGGGACTAGCGGGAGTAAGGACCGGGGAGCTGTTTTTT
-	TRBV2	TRBD1	TRBJ1-5	CASSEGQGGFQPQHF	TGTGCCAGCAGTGAGGGACAGGGGGGGTTTCAGCCCCAGCATTTT
-	TRBV29-1	-	TRBJ1-1	CSVVITEAFF	TGCAGCGTTGTAATCACTGAAGCTTTCTTT
-	TRBV5-5	-	TRBJ2-2	CASSLGANTGELFF	TGTGCCAGCAGCTTGGGAGCGAACACCGGGGAGCTGTTTTTT
-	TRBV6-6	-	TRBJ2-3	CAGSRDTPRDTQYF	TGTGCCGGTTCCCGGGACACCCCCCGAGATACGCAGTATTTT
-	TRBV4-2	-	TRBJ1-2	CASSQGVQAVSGYTF	TGTGCCAGCAGCCAGGGGGTACAGGCGGTTTCGGGCTACACCTTC
once	TRBV10-1	TRBD2	TRBJ2-1	CASSDRRERSNEQFF	TGCGCCAGCAGTGATAGGCGGGAGCGAAGTAATGAGCAGTTCTTC
-	TRBV7-8	-	TRBJ1-2	CASSSGIYGYTF	TGTGCCAGCAGCTCGGGGATCTATGGCTACACCTTC
-	TRBV14	-	TRBJ2-5	CASSQAAFETQYF	TGTGCCAGCAGCCAAGCGGCCTTTGAGACCCAGTACTTC
-	TRBV19	-	TRBJ2-1	CASSLSHSSYNEQFF	TGTGCCAGTAGCCTGTCCCACAGCTCCTACAATGAGCAGTTCTTC
-	TRBV4-1	-	TRBJ1-2	CASSLRRPRTSLFYGYTF	TGCGCCAGCAGCCTAAGAAGACCCCGGACCAGCTTGTTCTATGGCTACACCTTC
-	TRBV18	-	TRBJ2-1	CASSPQGNEQFF	TGTGCCAGCTCACCCCAGGGAAATGAGCAGTTCTTC
-	TRBV6-5	-	TRBJ2-1	CASSPSERYNEQFF	TGTGCCAGCAGTCCGTCGGAGCGCTACAATGAGCAGTTCTTC
-	TRBV6-5	-	TRBJ1-1	CASSYSQVSTTEAFF	TGTGCCAGCAGTTACTCACAGGTATCGACCACTGAAGCTTTCTTT
few	TRBV5-4	-	TRBJ1-4	CASSPIGEKLFF	TGTGCCAGCAGCCCGATCGGTGAAAAACTGTTTTTT
-	TRBV25-1	-	TRBJ1-2	CASSEYKNYYGYTF	TGTGCCAGCAGTGAATACAAGAATTACTATGGCTACACCTTC
-	TRBV18	-	TRBJ1-4	CASSPPGDSKKLFF	TGTGCCAGCTCACCACCCGGGGACTCGAAAAAACTGTTTTTT
-	TRBV19	TRBD1	TRBJ1-5	CASSAVTGTGGQPQHF	TGTGCCAGTAGTGCCGTAACCGGGACAGGGGGACAGCCCCAGCATTTT
-	TRBV7-2	-	TRBJ1-1	CASSFEIRGTEAFF	TGTGCCAGCAGCTTTGAAATTCGGGGCACTGAAGCTTTCTTT
-	TRBV29-1	-	TRBJ2-7	CSVEREFRVGEQYF	TGCAGCGTTGAAAGAGAGTTTCGGGTCGGCGAGCAGTACTTC
-	TRBV18	-	TRBJ1-5	CASSALGGDFQPQHF	TGTGCCAGCTCCGCTTTAGGGGGGGATTTTCAGCCCCAGCATTTT
-	TRBV5-1	-	TRBJ1-1	CASSSGTNTEAFF	TGCGCCAGCAGCTCGGGGACGAACACTGAAGCTTTCTTT
-	TRBV5-6	TRBD1	TRBJ2-7	CASSHGTGAYEQYF	TGTGCCAGCAGCCACGGGACAGGGGCCTACGAGCAGTACTTC
once	TRBV5-1	TRBD2	TRBJ2-7	CASSLDGSGRTYEQYF	TGCGCCAGCAGCTTGGATGGTAGCGGGAGAACCTACGAGCAGTACTTC
-	TRBV12-5	-	TRBJ2-2	CASGFLEQGVTGELFF	TGTGCTAGTGGTTTTTTGGAACAGGGCGTCACCGGGGAGCTGTTTTTT
-	TRBV5-1	TRBD1	TRBJ2-7	CASSLEGTAEQYF	TGCGCCAGCAGCTTGGAGGGGACAGCCGAGCAGTACTTC
-	TRBV19	-	TRBJ2-3	CASSILAPSTDTQYF	TGTGCCAGTAGTATACTAGCGCCTAGCACAGATACGCAGTATTTT
few	TRBV6-6	-	TRBJ2-1	CASSYGGSSYNEQFF	TGTGCCAGCAGTTACGGGGGGAGCTCCTACAATGAGCAGTTCTTC
-	TRBV27	-	TRBJ2-7	CASRRGGYEQYF	TGTGCCAGCAGACGGGGTGGGTACGAGCAGTACTTC
-	TRBV20-1	TRBD1	TRBJ2-7	CSATYRGEQYF	TGCAGTGCTACCTACAGGGGCGAGCAGTACTTC
-	TRBV30	-	TRBJ1-2	CAWLRGDYGYTF	TGTGCCTGGCTCAGGGGAGACTATGGCTACACCTTC
-	TRBV11-2	-	TRBJ2-7	CASSLSGAYSYEQYF	TGTGCCAGCAGCCTCTCCGGGGCCTATTCCTACGAGCAGTACTTC
-	TRBV7-2	-	TRBJ2-7	CASSLVLGPPAWYEQYF	TGTGCCAGCAGCTTAGTATTGGGCCCCCCTGCGTGGTACGAGCAGTACTTC
-	TRBV7-9	TRBD2	TRBJ2-7	CASSPREVPYEQYF	TGTGCCAGCAGCCCCCGGGAGGTTCCCTACGAGCAGTACTTC
-	TRBV19	TRBD2	TRBJ2-7	CASSILGTSGSEQYF	TGTGCCAGTAGTATATTAGGGACTAGCGGGAGCGAGCAGTACTTC
-	TRBV7-3	-	TRBJ2-7	CASSLWSGDEQYF	TGTGCCAGCAGCCTATGGTCGGGGGACGAGCAGTACTTC